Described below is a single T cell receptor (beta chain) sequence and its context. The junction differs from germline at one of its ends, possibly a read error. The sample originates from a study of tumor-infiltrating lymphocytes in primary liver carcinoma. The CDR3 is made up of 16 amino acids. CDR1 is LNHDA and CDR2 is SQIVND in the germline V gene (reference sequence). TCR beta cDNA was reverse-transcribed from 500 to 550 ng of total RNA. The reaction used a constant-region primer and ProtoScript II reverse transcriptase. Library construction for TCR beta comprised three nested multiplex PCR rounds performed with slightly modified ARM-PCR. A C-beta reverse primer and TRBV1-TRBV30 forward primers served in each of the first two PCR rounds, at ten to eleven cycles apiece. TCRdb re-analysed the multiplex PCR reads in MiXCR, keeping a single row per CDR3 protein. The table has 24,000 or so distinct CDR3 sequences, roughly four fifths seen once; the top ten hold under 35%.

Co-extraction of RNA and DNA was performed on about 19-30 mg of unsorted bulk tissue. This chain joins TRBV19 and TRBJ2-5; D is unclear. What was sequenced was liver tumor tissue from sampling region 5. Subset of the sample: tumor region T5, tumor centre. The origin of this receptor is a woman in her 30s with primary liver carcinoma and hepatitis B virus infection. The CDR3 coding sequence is TGTGCCGGTAGTATAGAGGATGTTGGCGATCAAGAGATCCAGTACTTC. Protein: CAGSIEDVGDQEIQYF.